This TCR beta chain was sequenced in a study of regulatory T cells in long-lasting Graves disease. This clonotype came up many times. Its antigen is not identified. Arm-PCR of CDR3 regions and iRepertoire HTBI primers were the basis on which TCR beta libraries were built. TCRdb reprocessed the multiplex PCR reads via MiXCR and lists one record per CDR3 protein. The profile shows 500,000 to 700,000 distinct CDR3 sequences, around 17% of them singletons. Whole-study findings and limits: Persistent patients shared more public clonotypes (approximately 2,700) than newly diagnosed patients (approximately 1,000). Analyses excluded thyroid tissue, covering peripheral blood alone. Less diverse TCR repertoires were seen in persistent Graves' patients than in newly diagnosed ones.

Time point defined: newly diagnosed GD, antithyroid drugs for less than 3 months. Following extraction of RNA from PBMCs, that RNA was used to make the TCR library. In addition, the sample was reused for a study of T cells in Graves' hyperthyroidism and ophthalmopathy. Turning to that study: The TCR CDR3 was amplified in a first-round RT-PCR using the HTBI primer set.

The clonotype was recovered from a woman between 25 and 40 years old with Graves disease. Sequencing was performed on peripheral blood mononuclear cells (PBMCs), taken at new diagnosis, from a patient treated with antithyroid drugs.

The CDR3 DNA is TGTGCCAGCTCCCCGGACTCACTGTCCTACAATGAGCAGTTCTTC. Amino acids: CASSPDSLSYNEQFF. J is TRBJ2-1 and V is TRBV7-2, with D possibly TRBD2 on 5 matching bases. V lost 8 bases, J lost 1 base, and 15 bases lay in between. Germline CDR1 and CDR2: SGHTA and FQGNSA. The CDR3 totals 15 residues.